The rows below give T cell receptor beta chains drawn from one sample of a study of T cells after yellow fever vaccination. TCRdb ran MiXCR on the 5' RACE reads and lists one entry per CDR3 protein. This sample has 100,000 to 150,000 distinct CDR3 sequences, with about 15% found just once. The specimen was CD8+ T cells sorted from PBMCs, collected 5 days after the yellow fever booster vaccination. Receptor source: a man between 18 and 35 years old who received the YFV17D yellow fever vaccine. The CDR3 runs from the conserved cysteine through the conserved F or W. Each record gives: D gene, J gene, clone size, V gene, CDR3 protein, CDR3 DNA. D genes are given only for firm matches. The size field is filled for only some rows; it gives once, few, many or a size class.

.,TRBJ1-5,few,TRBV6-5,CASSYAGWGSNQPQHF,TGTGCCAGCAGTTACGCGGGTTGGGGTAGCAATCAGCCCCAGCATTTT
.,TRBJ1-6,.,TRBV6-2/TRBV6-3,CASSPWGLRIHNSPLHF,TGTGCCAGCAGTCCCTGGGGGTTGAGAATCCATAATTCACCCCTCCACTTT
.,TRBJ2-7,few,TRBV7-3,CASSSSYSPSTDEQYF,TGTGCCAGCAGCTCCTCCTACTCCCCCTCGACAGACGAGCAGTACTTC
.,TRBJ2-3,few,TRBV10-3,CAIRGTYLTDTQYF,TGTGCCATCAGGGGGACTTATCTCACAGATACGCAGTATTTT
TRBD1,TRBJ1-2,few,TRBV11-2,CASSSPGQGFYGYTF,TGTGCCAGCAGCTCTCCGGGACAGGGGTTTTATGGCTACACCTTC
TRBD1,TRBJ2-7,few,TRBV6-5,CASSFGGTGTYEQYF,TGTGCCAGCAGCTTTGGGGGGACAGGGACCTACGAGCAGTACTTC
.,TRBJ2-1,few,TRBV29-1,CSVEVVGGSTGEQFF,TGCAGCGTTGAAGTTGTGGGGGGCTCGACGGGTGAGCAGTTCTTC
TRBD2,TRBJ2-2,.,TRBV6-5,CASRIAGGNTGELFF,TGTGCCAGCAGGATAGCGGGGGGAAACACCGGGGAGCTGTTTTTT
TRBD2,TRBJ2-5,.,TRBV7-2,CASRARQGGDYQETQYF,TGTGCCAGCAGGGCACGCCAAGGTGGGGACTATCAAGAGACCCAGTACTTC
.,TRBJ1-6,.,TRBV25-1,CASKGRGYSYNSPLHF,TGTGCCAGCAAAGGTCGCGGGTATTCGTATAATTCACCCCTCCACTTT
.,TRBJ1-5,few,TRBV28,CASSDTYQPQHF,TGTGCCAGCAGCGATACCTATCAGCCCCAGCATTTT
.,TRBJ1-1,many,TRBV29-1,CSVRWGGTEAFF,TGCAGCGTTCGTTGGGGAGGGACTGAAGCTTTCTTT
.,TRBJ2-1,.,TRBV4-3,CASSQDTFEQFF,TGCGCCAGCAGCCAAGATACGTTTGAGCAGTTCTTC
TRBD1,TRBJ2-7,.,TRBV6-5,CASSYRGQGHEQYF,TGTGCCAGCAGTTATCGCGGACAGGGCCACGAGCAGTACTTC
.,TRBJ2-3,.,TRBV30,CAWSAGTADTQYF,TGTGCCTGGAGCGCCGGGACGGCGGATACGCAGTATTTT
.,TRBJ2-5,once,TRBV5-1,CASSLGFLEETQYF,TGCGCCAGCAGCTTAGGCTTTTTGGAAGAGACCCAGTACTTC
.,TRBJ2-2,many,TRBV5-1,CASTRTSGGELFF,TGCGCCAGCACCCGGACGTCGGGCGGGGAGCTGTTTTTT
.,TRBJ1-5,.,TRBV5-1,CASSIGVAEGPQHF,TGCGCCAGCAGCATAGGTGTGGCCGAAGGGCCCCAGCATTTT
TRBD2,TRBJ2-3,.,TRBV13,CASSLGRGGALDTQYF,TGTGCCAGCAGCTTAGGCCGCGGGGGGGCTTTAGATACGCAGTATTTT
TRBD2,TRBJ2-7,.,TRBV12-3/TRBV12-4,CASRRLAGKDYEQYF,TGTGCCAGCCGAAGACTAGCGGGGAAGGATTACGAGCAGTACTTC